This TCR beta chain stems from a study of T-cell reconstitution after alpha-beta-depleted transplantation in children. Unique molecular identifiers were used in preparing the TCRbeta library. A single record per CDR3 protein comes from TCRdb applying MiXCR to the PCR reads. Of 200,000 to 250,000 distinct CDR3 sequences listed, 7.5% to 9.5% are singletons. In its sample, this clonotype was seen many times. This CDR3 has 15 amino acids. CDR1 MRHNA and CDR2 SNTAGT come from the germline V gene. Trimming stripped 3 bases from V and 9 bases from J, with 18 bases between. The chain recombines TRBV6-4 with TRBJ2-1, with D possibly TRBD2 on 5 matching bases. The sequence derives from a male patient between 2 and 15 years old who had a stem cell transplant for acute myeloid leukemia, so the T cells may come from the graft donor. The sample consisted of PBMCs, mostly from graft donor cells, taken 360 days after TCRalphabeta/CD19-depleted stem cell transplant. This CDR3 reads CASSESGEGPSEQFF. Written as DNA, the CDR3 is TGTGCCAGCAGTGAATCCGGGGAAGGGCCCAGTGAGCAGTTCTTC.